Listed here is a single T cell receptor (beta chain). Its antigen is undetermined. The CDR3 extends over 18 amino acids. Germline V gives CDR1 SGHDN, CDR2 FVKESK. V lost 6 bases and J lost 0, with 24 bases in between. The sample is drawn from a study of T cell repertoires in cytomegalovirus infection. Broader study findings: The ex vivo response showed dominance by HLA-C-restricted CMV-specific TCR beta clonotypes.

TCRdb re-analysed the reads in MiXCR, keeping a single row per CDR3 protein. The top ten clones hold 15% to 20% of a sample with 450,000 to 600,000 distinct CDR3 sequences, around 30% of them seen once. The V gene is TRBV14, the J gene TRBJ2-7; tentative D call: TRBD1 (5 bases). The sequences come from cultured PBMCs, collected from culture after CMV antigen stimulation. The receptor's source is a human donor in good health (CMV status not recorded). Some clones in this sample may be carry-over from other donors' samples. Here the CDR3 DNA reads TGTGCCAGCAGGAATCAGATGGAGTTCGGCAGGGTCTCCTACGAGCAGTACTTC. Translation gives CASRNQMEFGRVSYEQYF.